The rows below give T cell receptor beta chains drawn from one sample of a study of T cell responses to AZD1222 COVID-19 vaccine. Assay used: immunoSEQ multiplex PCR; TCRdb lists only in-frame clones, some missing. The sample shows about 98,000 clones, about 90% of them seen only once. The starting material was peripheral blood, obtained on day 0 of MenACWY control vaccination. All receptors derive from an adult in good health. Each CDR3 is given with its conserved first and last residue. Fields, in order: V gene, clone size, J gene, D gene, CDR3 DNA, CDR3 protein. A D gene is named only where the DNA matches it firmly. Rows give clone size only sometimes, using once, few, many, or a class for an expanded clone.

v_call: TRBV4-2
clone_size: few
j_call: TRBJ2-6
d_call: TRBD2
cdr3_nt: TGTGCCAGCAGCCAAGCCAGCGGGGGCCCCTCTGGGGCCAACGTCCTGACTTTC
cdr3_aa: CASSQASGGPSGANVLTF

v_call: TRBV9
clone_size: .
j_call: TRBJ2-1
d_call: .
cdr3_nt: TGTGCCAGCAGCCCCCTAGGGGGGGCCCCCAATGAGCAGTTCTTC
cdr3_aa: CASSPLGGAPNEQFF

v_call: TRBV14
clone_size: once
j_call: TRBJ1-2
d_call: .
cdr3_nt: TGTGCCAGCAGCCAAGTAGGGGAAGACTATGGCTACACCTTC
cdr3_aa: CASSQVGEDYGYTF

v_call: TRBV7-3
clone_size: .
j_call: TRBJ1-3
d_call: .
cdr3_nt: TGTGCCAGCAGCTCCGGGTGGGGAAACACCATATATTTT
cdr3_aa: CASSSGWGNTIYF

v_call: TRBV19
clone_size: .
j_call: TRBJ1-5
d_call: .
cdr3_nt: TGTGCCAGTAGTATAGACCAGTATCAGCCCCAGCATTTT
cdr3_aa: CASSIDQYQPQHF

v_call: TRBV7-2
clone_size: .
j_call: TRBJ2-7
d_call: .
cdr3_nt: TGTGCCAGCAGCCCAGGGTGGGCCTACGAGCAGTACTTC
cdr3_aa: CASSPGWAYEQYF

v_call: TRBV7-9
clone_size: .
j_call: TRBJ2-7
d_call: .
cdr3_nt: TGTGCCAGCAGCCCCGGTAGCCACGAGCAGTACTTC
cdr3_aa: CASSPGSHEQYF

v_call: TRBV19
clone_size: .
j_call: TRBJ2-2
d_call: .
cdr3_nt: TGTGCCAGTAGTATAGATTCAGGGACTAACACCGGGGAGCTGTTTTTT
cdr3_aa: CASSIDSGTNTGELFF

v_call: TRBV5-4
clone_size: .
j_call: TRBJ2-1
d_call: TRBD2
cdr3_nt: TGTGCCAGCAGCTTGGGGCTAGCGGGGTCGGGGAATGAGCAGTTCTTC
cdr3_aa: CASSLGLAGSGNEQFF

v_call: TRBV30
clone_size: .
j_call: TRBJ2-5
d_call: TRBD2
cdr3_nt: TGTGCCTGGAGTTTGAGGACTAGCGGGGGACAAGAGACCCAGTACTTC
cdr3_aa: CAWSLRTSGGQETQYF

v_call: TRBV5-1
clone_size: few
j_call: TRBJ1-5
d_call: .
cdr3_nt: TGCGCCAGCAGCTTCGGGGGGCAAGATCAGCCCCAGCATTTT
cdr3_aa: CASSFGGQDQPQHF

v_call: TRBV9
clone_size: .
j_call: TRBJ2-3
d_call: .
cdr3_nt: TGTGCCAGCAGCGTAGTCGCGGGGCTCACAGATACGCAGTATTTT
cdr3_aa: CASSVVAGLTDTQYF

v_call: TRBV6-5
clone_size: .
j_call: TRBJ2-3
d_call: .
cdr3_nt: TGTGCCAGCAGTTACTCCGAGACAGATACGCAGTATTTT
cdr3_aa: CASSYSETDTQYF

v_call: TRBV7-9
clone_size: .
j_call: TRBJ2-3
d_call: .
cdr3_nt: TGTGCCAGCAGCCTCACAGATACGCAGTATTTT
cdr3_aa: CASSLTDTQYF

v_call: TRBV4-1
clone_size: few
j_call: TRBJ1-4
d_call: .
cdr3_nt: TGCGCCAGCAGCCAAGGGATGGGGAAACTGTTTTTT
cdr3_aa: CASSQGMGKLFF

v_call: TRBV6-5
clone_size: .
j_call: TRBJ1-2
d_call: .
cdr3_nt: TGTGCCAGCACAAGGGATTATGGCTACACCTTC
cdr3_aa: CASTRDYGYTF

v_call: TRBV7-3
clone_size: .
j_call: TRBJ2-5
d_call: TRBD1
cdr3_nt: TGTGCCAGCAGCCTCTCGGGACAGGGGGCAGAGACCCAGTACTTC
cdr3_aa: CASSLSGQGAETQYF

v_call: TRBV28
clone_size: .
j_call: TRBJ1-5
d_call: TRBD1
cdr3_nt: TGTGCCAGCAGTCCATCCCGGACAGGGCAAGGCCAGCCCCAGCATTTT
cdr3_aa: CASSPSRTGQGQPQHF

v_call: TRBV3-1/TRBV3-2
clone_size: .
j_call: TRBJ1-1
d_call: TRBD1
cdr3_nt: TGTGCCAGCAGCCTAGGACAGGGAGTCACTGAAGCTTTCTTT
cdr3_aa: CASSLGQGVTEAFF

v_call: TRBV18
clone_size: once
j_call: TRBJ1-2
d_call: .
cdr3_nt: TGTGCCAGCTCACCGAGAGGGGAAGATAACTATGGCTACACCTTC
cdr3_aa: CASSPRGEDNYGYTF

v_call: TRBV6-5
clone_size: .
j_call: TRBJ2-1
d_call: .
cdr3_nt: TGTGCCAGCAGGGCCCCGGGGCGGTACAATGAGCAGTTCTTC
cdr3_aa: CASRAPGRYNEQFF

v_call: TRBV24-1
clone_size: .
j_call: TRBJ1-1
d_call: .
cdr3_nt: TGTGCCACCCGACGGGAGGCTCGAACTGAAGCTTTCTTT
cdr3_aa: CATRREARTEAFF

v_call: TRBV19
clone_size: .
j_call: TRBJ1-5
d_call: TRBD1
cdr3_nt: TGTGCCAGTAGCCAGCGGGACAGGATGAATCAGCCCCAGCATTTT
cdr3_aa: CASSQRDRMNQPQHF

v_call: TRBV10-3
clone_size: .
j_call: TRBJ2-7
d_call: .
cdr3_nt: TGTGCCATCAGTGAGTCGGGGGAGCAGTACTTC
cdr3_aa: CAISESGEQYF

v_call: TRBV5-4
clone_size: .
j_call: TRBJ2-7
d_call: TRBD2
cdr3_nt: TGTGCCAGCAGCCCGGGACTAGCGAGATACGAGCAGTACTTC
cdr3_aa: CASSPGLARYEQYF

v_call: TRBV10-3
clone_size: .
j_call: TRBJ1-5
d_call: .
cdr3_nt: TGTGCCATCAGCTCACAGGGAGATCAGCCCCAGCATTTT
cdr3_aa: CAISSQGDQPQHF

v_call: TRBV15
clone_size: .
j_call: TRBJ2-7
d_call: .
cdr3_nt: TGTGCCACCAGCAGAGATAGACAGGTTCACGAGCAGTACTTC
cdr3_aa: CATSRDRQVHEQYF

v_call: TRBV2
clone_size: .
j_call: TRBJ1-4
d_call: TRBD1
cdr3_nt: TGTGCCAGCAGAACCGGGACAGCCGAGAATGAAAAACTGTTTTTT
cdr3_aa: CASRTGTAENEKLFF

v_call: TRBV5-1
clone_size: .
j_call: TRBJ2-1
d_call: TRBD2
cdr3_nt: TGCGCCAGCAGCTTGGCCGGGGGGACGGGTGAGCAGTTCTTC
cdr3_aa: CASSLAGGTGEQFF

v_call: TRBV7-9
clone_size: .
j_call: TRBJ2-5
d_call: .
cdr3_nt: TGTGCCAGCAGACCCTCGGGATCGGGCCAAGAGACCCAGTACTTC
cdr3_aa: CASRPSGSGQETQYF

v_call: TRBV7-2
clone_size: .
j_call: TRBJ2-3
d_call: TRBD2
cdr3_nt: TGTGCCAGCAGATGGACTAGCGGGGGAGGGGATACGCAGTATTTT
cdr3_aa: CASRWTSGGGDTQYF

v_call: TRBV18
clone_size: .
j_call: TRBJ2-2
d_call: .
cdr3_nt: TGTGCCAGCTCACCAGTGGGGGAGCTGTTTTTT
cdr3_aa: CASSPVGELFF